These T cell receptor beta chains were read from a single sample in a study of T cell repertoires in cytomegalovirus infection. A single record per CDR3 protein comes from TCRdb applying MiXCR to the reads. Here the sample spans some 150,000 distinct CDR3 sequences, about 25% being singletons. Specimen: PBMCs. The receptors were gathered from a human donor in good health (CMV status not recorded). Some clones in this sample may be carry-over from other donors' samples. Each CDR3 is given with its conserved first and last residue. D genes are given only for firm matches. Size is stated for part of the rows, as once, few or many counts, or as a class when the clone is expanded.

DNA: TGTGCCAGCAGGAAGATGACCGGGACTAGCGGGACCTACGAGCAGTACTTC
CDR3: CASRKMTGTSGTYEQYF
D: TRBD2
J: TRBJ2-7
size: NA
V: TRBV6-1

DNA: TGTGCCAGCAGCCTGGGGACAGGGTTATCCTACGAGCAGTACTTC
CDR3: CASSLGTGLSYEQYF
D: TRBD1
J: TRBJ2-7
size: NA
V: TRBV9

DNA: TGTGCCAGCAGCCGAGTCCCGAGAGGGGAGACCCAGTACTTC
CDR3: CASSRVPRGETQYF
D: NA
J: TRBJ2-5
size: few
V: TRBV11-2

DNA: TGTGCCAGCGGAAAGGAAGGCGCCGGGGAGCTGTTTTTT
CDR3: CASGKEGAGELFF
D: NA
J: TRBJ2-2
size: NA
V: TRBV2

DNA: TGTGCTAGTGGCCCCGACAGGTCGGTGGAAGCTTTCTTT
CDR3: CASGPDRSVEAFF
D: NA
J: TRBJ1-1
size: NA
V: TRBV12-5

DNA: TGTGCCAGCACCTTGAGACGGGAGGGCCTAGGGAGGCAGTATTTT
CDR3: CASTLRREGLGRQYF
D: TRBD2
J: TRBJ2-3
size: few
V: TRBV12-3/TRBV12-4

DNA: TGTGCCAGCAGCGCGTCAGCGGGGGTCACAGATACGCAGTATTTT
CDR3: CASSASAGVTDTQYF
D: TRBD2
J: TRBJ2-3
size: few
V: TRBV12-3/TRBV12-4

DNA: TGTGCCAGCAGCGGAACTAGCGGGAGGGCCTACAATGAGCAGTTCTTC
CDR3: CASSGTSGRAYNEQFF
D: TRBD2
J: TRBJ2-1
size: NA
V: TRBV9

DNA: TGTGCCAGCAGTATGGGGACGGCTGAAGCTTTCTTT
CDR3: CASSMGTAEAFF
D: NA
J: TRBJ1-1
size: NA
V: TRBV12-3/TRBV12-4

DNA: TGCAGTGCTAGTTCGGACAGGGTCCATGGGACCCAGTACTTC
CDR3: CSASSDRVHGTQYF
D: TRBD1
J: TRBJ2-5
size: few
V: TRBV20-1

DNA: TGTGCCTGGAGTCGGACTAGCGGGGGCCAGTTCTTC
CDR3: CAWSRTSGGQFF
D: TRBD2
J: TRBJ2-1
size: few
V: TRBV30

DNA: TGTGCCAGCATCCACCCGCCCGGACTAGCGACAAATGAGCAGTTCTTC
CDR3: CASIHPPGLATNEQFF
D: TRBD2
J: TRBJ2-1
size: NA
V: TRBV27

DNA: TGTGCCAGCAGCCAGACAGCAACTAATGAAAAACTGTTTTTT
CDR3: CASSQTATNEKLFF
D: NA
J: TRBJ1-4
size: NA
V: TRBV7-9

DNA: TGTGCCAGCAGCTTTCCACTAGCGGATGGGAGGACCCAGTACTTC
CDR3: CASSFPLADGRTQYF
D: TRBD2
J: TRBJ2-5
size: NA
V: TRBV7-8

DNA: TGTGCCAGCAGAAGGGCAGGAGGAAGGAATGAGCAGTTCTTC
CDR3: CASRRAGGRNEQFF
D: NA
J: TRBJ2-1
size: many
V: TRBV6-2/TRBV6-3

DNA: TGTGCCAGCAGCTTAGGGGGACAGGGGGCAGAGACCCAGTACTTC
CDR3: CASSLGGQGAETQYF
D: TRBD1
J: TRBJ2-5
size: many
V: TRBV7-6